These 11 T cell receptor beta chains originate from one sample sequenced in a study of PD-1 blockade in mismatch repair-deficient tumors. TCRdb keeps only in-frame clones here, not all; method: immunoSEQ multiplex PCR. The table lists about 38,000 clones, 70% to 80% of them singletons. The specimen was peripheral blood, collected 4 weeks after starting pembrolizumab. These receptors all stem from an adult with mismatch repair-deficient cancer.

This clone has a handful of counts. J is TRBJ2-3 and V is TRBV4-2; D ambiguous. The V gene's germline CDR1 is LGHNA and CDR2 YNFKEQ. The V gene lost 3 bases and the J gene lost 4 bases, with 14 bases spanning the gap. The CDR3 is made up of 15 amino acids. The CDR3: CASSHDDVEADTQYF. CDR3 bases: TGTGCCAGCAGCCATGATGACGTCGAGGCAGATACGCAGTATTTT.

The chain has TRBV20-1 and TRBJ2-3, with D unresolved. The CDR3 consists of 11 residues. CDR1 is DFQATT and CDR2 is SNEGSKA in the germline V gene (reference sequence). Trimming shortened V by 4 bases and J by 3 bases, and 5 bases separated the two germline ends. The CDR3 sequence is CSAITTDTQYF. CDR3 DNA: TGCAGTGCTATAACTACAGATACGCAGTATTTT.

The rearrangement links TRBV21-1 to TRBJ1-5. TRBV21-1 is deemed a pseudogene. The CDR3 is 14 amino acids. The CDR3 loop reads CASSKETRHQPQHF. The CDR3 DNA reads TGTGCCAGCAGCAAAGAAACGAGGCATCAGCCCCAGCATTTT.

The chain recombines TRBV5-1 with TRBJ2-7; D remains ambiguous. V lost 4 bases, J lost 3 bases, and 5 bases lay in between. Per the germline V gene, CDR1 is SGHRS and CDR2 is YFSETQ. This CDR3 has 11 residues. For the CDR3, the DNA is TGCGCCAGCAGCCGCGACTACGAGCAGTACTTC. Residues: CASSRDYEQYF.

The gene calls are TRBV19 and TRBJ2-1; 8 bases are shared with TRBD1. The CDR3 covers 12 residues. The germline gives CDR1 LNHDA, CDR2 SQIVND (reference sequence). V gave up 10 bases and J gave up 5 bases; unmatched junction bases: 4. The CDR3 DNA follows: TGTGCCACCCGACAGGGGAACAATGAGCAGTTCTTC. Amino acids: CATRQGNNEQFF.

The J gene is TRBJ2-2, the V gene TRBV5-5, with D perhaps matching TRBD1 (6 bases). This CDR3 has 15 residues. Germline CDR1 is SGHKS and CDR2 is YYEKEE (reference sequence). With 4 bases removed from V and 1 base from J, the gap between germline ends came to 11 bases. The CDR3 sequence is CASSHDRRNTGELFF. The CDR3 DNA follows: TGTGCCAGCAGCCATGACAGGAGGAACACCGGGGAGCTGTTTTTT. Variable domain in full (rest from reference TRBV5-5 and TRBJ2-2): DAGVTQSPTHLIKTRGQQVTLRCSPISGHKSVSWYQQVLGQGPQFIFQYYEKEERGRGNFPDRFSARQFPNYSSELNVNALLLGDSALYLCASSHDRRNTGELFFGEGSRLTVL.

This clone was seen a handful of times. The CDR3 loop is CASSLDDRGGYGYTF. CDR3 nucleotides: TGTGCCAGCAGCTTGGACGACAGGGGCGGCTATGGCTACACCTTC. The chain uses TRBV7-9 and TRBJ1-2; TRBD1 aligns across 8 bases. The CDR3 has 15 amino acids. With 3 bases clipped from V and 4 bases from J, the junction kept 7 bases outside the gene matches. Per the germline V gene, CDR1 is SEHNR and CDR2 is FQNEAQ (reference sequence).

The rearrangement uses TRBV4-2 and TRBJ2-5; 7 positions match TRBD1. CDR1 LGHNA and CDR2 YNFKEQ come from the germline V gene. Trimming took 5 bases from V and 5 from J; bases not matched to a gene: 17. The CDR3 has 17 amino acids. This CDR3 is CASSEPLVDRDEETQYF. CDR3 nucleotides: TGTGCCAGCAGCGAACCCCTTGTAGACAGGGACGAGGAGACCCAGTACTTC.

The chain is built from TRBV4-2 and TRBJ2-7; perhaps D is TRBD1 or TRBD2 (5 bases each). V was trimmed by 2 bases and J by 4 bases, leaving 18 bases between them. The CDR3 runs 16 residues. CDR1 and CDR2 (germline): LGHNA, YNFKEQ. CDR3 protein: CASSQQTGTKVYEQYF. As DNA, the CDR3 is TGTGCCAGCAGCCAACAAACCGGGACGAAAGTTTACGAGCAGTACTTC.

V gene TRBV6-5 combines with J gene TRBJ1-5, with TRBD1 matching over 8 bases. CDR3 length: 14 residues. J was trimmed by 7 bases and V by 2 bases; bases with no gene match: 4. The germline V gene has CDR1 MNHEY and CDR2 SVGAGI. The CDR3 spells CASSYGQGSQPQHF. DNA for the CDR3: TGTGCCAGCAGTTACGGACAGGGTAGCCAGCCCCAGCATTTT.

At least ten counts were recorded for this clone. This chain uses TRBV6-5 with TRBJ2-1, with D perhaps TRBD2 (6 bases). The V gene's germline CDR1 is MNHEY and CDR2 SVGAGI. The CDR3 has 12 amino acids. With 2 bases removed from V and 10 bases from J, the gap between germline ends came to 9 bases. CDR3 in DNA: TGTGCCAGCAGTTACGGGGGGAAGGAGCAGTTCTTC. It yields the protein CASSYGGKEQFF.